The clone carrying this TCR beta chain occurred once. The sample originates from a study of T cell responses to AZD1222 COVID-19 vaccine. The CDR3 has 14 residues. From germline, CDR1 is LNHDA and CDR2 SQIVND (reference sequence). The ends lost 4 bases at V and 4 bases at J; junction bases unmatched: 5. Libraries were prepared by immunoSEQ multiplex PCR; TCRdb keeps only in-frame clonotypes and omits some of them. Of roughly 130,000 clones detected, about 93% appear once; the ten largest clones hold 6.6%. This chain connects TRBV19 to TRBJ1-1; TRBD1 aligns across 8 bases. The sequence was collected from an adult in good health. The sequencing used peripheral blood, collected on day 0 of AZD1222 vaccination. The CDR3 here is CASSTTGEGTEAFF. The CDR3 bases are TGTGCCAGTAGTACGACAGGGGAGGGCACTGAAGCTTTCTTT.